This paragraph covers one T cell receptor beta chain sequence. This CDR3 has 14 amino acids. Trimming removed 7 bases from V and 2 bases from J; junction bases left unmatched: 7. In germline, CDR1 is MNHEY, CDR2 SVGAGI. Extractions gave at least 5 micrograms of total RNA per sample. The data originate from a study of blood T cells in healthy people across ages. Alongside a J-beta primer mix, a sample-barcoded 5' primer served in a second PCR lasting about 7 to 12 cycles. TCRdb processed the 5' RACE reads anew with MiXCR; each CDR3 protein has one entry. The table records more than 1.4 million distinct CDR3 sequences, 35% to 45% of them present only once.

The origin of this receptor is a woman between 18 and 30 years old in good health. The material sequenced was blood. V gene TRBV6-5 combines with J gene TRBJ1-1; TRBD1 matches at 7 bases. CDR3 nucleotide sequence: TGTGCCAGCACTACGGGACAGCCCAACACTGAAGCTTTCTTT. Translation: CASTTGQPNTEAFF.